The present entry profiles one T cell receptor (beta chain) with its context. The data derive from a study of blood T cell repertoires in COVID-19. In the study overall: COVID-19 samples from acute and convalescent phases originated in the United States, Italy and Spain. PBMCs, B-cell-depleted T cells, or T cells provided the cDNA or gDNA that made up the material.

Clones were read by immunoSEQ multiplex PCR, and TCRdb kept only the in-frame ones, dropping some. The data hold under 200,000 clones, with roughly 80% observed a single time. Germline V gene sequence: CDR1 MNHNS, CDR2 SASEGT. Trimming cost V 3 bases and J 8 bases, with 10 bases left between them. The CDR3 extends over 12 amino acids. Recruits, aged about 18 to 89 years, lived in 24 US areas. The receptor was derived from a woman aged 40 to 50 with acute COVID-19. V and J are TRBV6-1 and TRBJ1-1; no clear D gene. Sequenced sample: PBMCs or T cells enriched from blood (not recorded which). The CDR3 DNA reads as TGTGCCAGCAGTGAGCGGCGAGGGGAAGCTTTCTTT. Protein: CASSERRGEAFF.